Presented here are 32 T cell receptor beta chains from one specimen sequenced in a study of cytomegalovirus exposure and HLA in healthy donors. The PCR employed 60 Vbeta primers together with 13 Jbeta primers. TCRdb's table, derived via immunoSEQ multiplex PCR, lists solely in-frame clones and lacks some. The data hold 150,000 or so clones, with nearly 80% observed a single time. The sample consisted of PBMCs. The source is a man aged 50 or older in good health and CMV-seropositive.

V is TRBV28 and J is TRBJ2-7, with D hard to call. Trimming took off 2 bases at V and 6 bases at J, with 11 bases between the two ends. Germline V gene data show CDR1 as MDHEN and CDR2 as SYDVKM. The CDR3 is 13 residues long. The CDR3 is CASSLDSLTEQYF. CDR3 nucleotide sequence: TGTGCCAGCAGTTTAGATAGTCTCACCGAGCAGTACTTC.

The chain recombines TRBV27 with TRBJ1-3; D is possibly TRBD1 (6 bases). CDR1 MNHEY and CDR2 SMNVEV come from the germline V gene (reference sequence). CDR3 length: 15 amino acids. V was trimmed by 8 bases and J by 0 bases, leaving 14 bases between them. The CDR3 coding sequence is TGTGCCAGCCGCCCTAACAGGGACTCTGGAAACACCATATATTTT. It specifies CASRPNRDSGNTIYF.

V is TRBV5-5 and J is TRBJ1-2, with 7 bases fitting TRBD1. The trim removed 4 bases at V and 3 bases at J, leaving 15 bases unmatched. The V gene's germline CDR1 is SGHKS and CDR2 YYEKEE (reference sequence). This CDR3 contains 17 residues. CDR3 DNA: TGTGCCAGCAGCCGGGGGAAGGGGGCGATGCGTGACTATGGCTACACCTTC. Protein sequence: CASSRGKGAMRDYGYTF.

In this sample, this clone turned up once. The chain uses TRBV7-6 and TRBJ2-4, with a weak D call TRBD1 (6 bases). CDR1 is SGHVS and CDR2 is FNYEAQ in the germline V gene. The V and J ends lost 5 bases and 1 base respectively, with 15 bases between them. The CDR3 has 16 residues. CDR3 sequence: CASSPTGFGAKNIQYF. As DNA, the CDR3 is TGTGCCAGCAGCCCCACAGGGTTTGGTGCCAAAAACATTCAGTACTTC. Together with reference TRBV7-6 and TRBJ2-4, the CDR3 gives the full variable domain: GAGVSQSPRYKVTKRGQDVALRCDPISGHVSLYWYRQALGQGPEFLTYFNYEAQQDKSGLPNDRFSAERPEGSISTLTIQRTEQRDSAMYRCASSPTGFGAKNIQYFGAGTRLSVL.

The V call is TRBV5-6, the J call TRBJ1-2; D gene uncertain. The CDR3 length is 13 residues. Germline V gene lookup returns CDR1 SGHDT and CDR2 YYEEEE. Trimming took off 3 bases at V and 0 bases at J, with 6 bases between the two ends. CDR3 bases: TGTGCCAGCAGCTCCACTACTAACTATGGCTACACCTTC. Translating gives CASSSTTNYGYTF.

CDR3 region: CASSRIPIYEQYF. The CDR3 coding sequence is TGTGCCAGCAGTCGAATTCCCATCTACGAGCAGTACTTC. V usage is TRBV27 and J usage is TRBJ2-5; D not resolved. The J call could be wrong; TRBJ2-7 is a better fit for the DNA end. CDR1 is MNHEY and CDR2 is SMNVEV in the germline V gene (reference sequence). The CDR3 length is 13 residues.

As for this clone: Lacking the conserved final phenylalanine or tryptophan, this CDR3 likely reflects a read error. This chain joins TRBV28 and TRBJ1-2; D call uncertain. This CDR3 has 13 residues. CDR1 is MDHEN and CDR2 is SYDVKM in the germline V gene. Deletions cut 3 bases from V and 6 bases from J, with 11 bases between. The CDR3 spells CASSFERSHGYTS. In DNA, the CDR3 is TGTGCCAGCAGTTTCGAGAGGTCACATGGCTACACCTCC.

V gene TRBV11-2 combines with J gene TRBJ2-3, with 15 bases fitting TRBD2. Germline lookup yields CDR1 SGHAT and CDR2 FQNNGV. The CDR3 length is 18 residues. V dropped 5 bases and J dropped 1; count of bases not matched to a gene: 7. Written as DNA, the CDR3 is TGTGCCAGCAGCCCCGGACTAGCGGGGGGGATGGGCACAGATACGCAGTATTTT. Protein sequence: CASSPGLAGGMGTDTQYF.

The chain recombines TRBV2 with TRBJ2-3; the D is unclear. From germline, CDR1 is SNHLY and CDR2 FYNNEI. The CDR3 length is 15 residues. Trimming stripped 6 bases from V and 0 bases from J, with 13 bases between. The CDR3 coding sequence is TGTGCCAGCAGCTACTTCGCGCCTAGCACAGATACGCAGTATTTT. Its protein is CASSYFAPSTDTQYF.

The rearrangement joins TRBV14 to TRBJ2-1, with a weak D call TRBD1 (6 bases). The CDR3 has 17 residues. In germline, CDR1 is SGHDN, CDR2 FVKESK. V was trimmed by 4 bases and J by 0 bases, leaving 16 bases between them. CDR3 nucleotide sequence: TGTGCCAGCAGCCGTCTCAGGACAGCTAGCTCCTACAATGAGCAGTTCTTC. It translates to CASSRLRTASSYNEQFF.

The chain is built from TRBV19 and TRBJ2-5, with a possible D match to TRBD2 (6 bases). V was shortened by 4 bases and J by 1 base, with 10 bases between the two germline ends. The CDR3 loop spans 14 amino acids. CDR1 LNHDA and CDR2 SQIVND come from the germline V gene (reference sequence). CDR3 loop: CASSTGRFQETQYF. The DNA for the CDR3 is TGTGCCAGTAGTACCGGGAGATTCCAAGAGACCCAGTACTTC.

The chain joins TRBV6-4 to TRBJ2-1, with 7 bases matching TRBD1. The CDR3 has 18 amino acids. Germline lookup yields CDR1 MRHNA and CDR2 SNTAGT. V lost 4 bases, J lost 8 bases, and 20 bases stayed unmatched. The CDR3 DNA reads as TGTGCCAGCAGTGTACCAGGGGGACCTTTACAAGTAGACGATGAGCAGTTCTTC. Translated: CASSVPGGPLQVDDEQFF.

This chain connects TRBV5-4 to TRBJ2-3, with 14 bases that match TRBD2. CDR1 is SGHNT, CDR2 YYREEE, per germline (reference sequence). J lost 8 bases, V lost 4 bases, and 12 bases had no gene match. The length of the CDR3 is 17 residues. This CDR3 is CASSPRGTSGSQGTQYF. CDR3 bases: TGTGCCAGCAGCCCCAGGGGGACTAGCGGGAGCCAGGGTACGCAGTATTTT.

This chain joins TRBV7-8 and TRBJ2-2; D unresolved. Germline values: CDR1 SGHVS, CDR2 FQNEAQ. The V end was cut by 0 bases, the J end by 6 bases, with 8 bases between. CDR3 size: 14 residues. The CDR3 DNA is TGTGCCAGCAGCTTAGCGGCACCTCCCGGGGAGCTGTTTTTT. It codes for CASSLAAPPGELFF.

The V call is TRBV2, the J call TRBJ1-3; 7 bases match TRBD1. Germline V CDR1 and CDR2: SNHLY, FYNNEI. The CDR3 length is 15 residues. Trimming removed 2 bases from V and 2 bases from J; junction bases left unmatched: 3. This CDR3 is CASSERTGTGNTIYF. DNA of the CDR3: TGTGCCAGCAGTGAAAGGACAGGCACTGGAAACACCATATATTTT.

The chain links TRBV6-6 to TRBJ1-6; 9 positions match TRBD1. Germline V gives CDR1 MNHNY, CDR2 SVGAGI (reference sequence). This CDR3 has 14 residues. V was pared by 7 bases and J by 9 bases, with 7 bases of the junction left unmatched. DNA of the CDR3: TGTGCCAGCAACCCGGGACAGGGCGGTTCACCCCTCCACTTT. Translated: CASNPGQGGSPLHF.

J is TRBJ2-7 and V is TRBV19; D might be TRBD2 (5 bases). The CDR3 covers 15 residues. Trimming shortened V by 5 bases and J by 0 bases, and 14 bases separated the two germline ends. Germline CDR1 LNHDA, CDR2 SQIVND (reference sequence). Here the CDR3 DNA reads TGTGCCAGTAGTCGGGATTTCTGGGGCTCCTACGAGCAGTACTTC. This sequence encodes CASSRDFWGSYEQYF.

The rearrangement uses TRBV30 and TRBJ2-7, with a possible D match to TRBD2 (5 bases). Germline V gene data show CDR1 as GTSNPN and CDR2 as SVGIG (reference sequence). The germline V and J ends were trimmed by 5 bases and 8 bases, with 16 bases remaining between them. The length of the CDR3 is 12 residues. The CDR3 here is CAWAGGQDQQYF. Written as DNA, the CDR3 is TGTGCCTGGGCGGGCGGGCAGGATCAGCAGTACTTC. Drawing the rest from reference TRBV30 and TRBJ2-7, the complete variable domain is SQTIHQWPATLVQPVGSPLSLECTVEGTSNPNLYWYRQAAGRGLQLLFYSVGIGQISSEVPQNLSASRPQDRQFILSSKKLLLSDSGFYLCAWAGGQDQQYFGPGTRLTVT.

This clone has a handful of counts. The CDR3 coding sequence is TGTGCCAGCTTAGGGGGAGATAATGAAAAACTGTTTTTT. The encoded protein is CASLGGDNEKLFF. The J gene is TRBJ1-4, the V gene TRBV28; D is possibly TRBD1 (6 bases). CDR1 is MDHEN and CDR2 is SYDVKM in the germline V gene. CDR3 size: 13 residues. V lost 8 bases to trimming and J lost 4 bases, with 11 bases between them.

This clone appeared a few times. This chain links TRBV2 with TRBJ1-1, with unresolved D. Germline CDR1 is SNHLY and CDR2 is FYNNEI. There are 12 residues in the CDR3. V was trimmed by 5 bases and J by 8 bases, leaving 12 bases between them. This CDR3 reads CASSSDRLEAFF. CDR3 nucleotide sequence: TGTGCCAGCAGTTCGGACCGACTAGAAGCTTTCTTT.

V and J are TRBV11-2 and TRBJ1-1; D not certain. Between the trimmed V and J ends, which lost 10 bases and 1 base, there was a span of 13 bases. Germline V CDR1 and CDR2: SGHAT, FQNNGV. CDR3 length equals 13 residues. The CDR3 loop is CATAQQQNTEAFF. The CDR3 DNA sequence: TGTGCCACCGCCCAACAGCAGAACACTGAAGCTTTCTTT. Full variable domain (missing parts from reference TRBV11-2 and TRBJ1-1): EAGVAQSPRYKIIEKRQSVAFWCNPISGHATLYWYQQILGQGPKLLIQFQNNGVVDDSQLPKDRFSAERLKGVDSTLKIQPAKLEDSAVYLCATAQQQNTEAFFGQGTRLTVV.

V and J are TRBV5-1 and TRBJ2-5; 11 bases align to TRBD2. The trim removed 0 bases at V and 4 bases at J, leaving 2 bases unmatched. From germline, CDR1 is SGHRS and CDR2 YFSETQ. The CDR3 totals 15 residues. CDR3 sequence: CASSLVTSGVETQYF. The CDR3 region has the DNA TGCGCCAGCAGCTTGGTGACTAGCGGGGTAGAGACCCAGTACTTC.

In this sample, this clone turned up once. This rearrangement joins TRBV5-6 to TRBJ2-5; 9 positions agree with TRBD1. V trimming: 3 bases; J trimming: 3 bases; junction bases outside the gene matches: 9. Germline V gives CDR1 SGHDT, CDR2 YYEEEE. CDR3 size: 16 residues. CDR3: CASSSTGTGWEETQYF. Written as DNA, the CDR3 is TGTGCCAGCAGCTCCACGGGGACAGGGTGGGAAGAGACCCAGTACTTC. The variable domain in full, completed from reference TRBV5-6 and TRBJ2-5, reads DAGVTQSPTHLIKTRGQQVTLRCSPKSGHDTVSWYQQALGQGPQFIFQYYEEEERQRGNFPDRFSGHQFPNYSSELNVNALLLGDSALYLCASSSTGTGWEETQYFGPGTRLLVL.

The rearrangement links TRBV19 to TRBJ1-5; 7 bases map to TRBD1. This CDR3 region has 15 residues. Germline V gene sequence: CDR1 LNHDA, CDR2 SQIVND (reference sequence). The V and J ends lost 5 bases and 2 bases, in that order; junction bases with no gene match: 6. The CDR3 is CASSAQDRGNQPQHF. In nucleotides, the CDR3 is TGTGCCAGTAGTGCCCAAGACAGGGGCAATCAGCCCCAGCATTTT.

This sequence joins TRBV19 and TRBJ2-5, with TRBD1 identical over 10 bases. Germline assignment: CDR1 LNHDA and CDR2 SQIVND (reference sequence). There are 16 residues in the CDR3. The V and J ends lost 3 bases and 5 bases, in that order; junction bases with no gene match: 9. The CDR3 spells CASSILPGQGRETQYF. The CDR3 region has the DNA TGTGCCAGTAGTATCTTACCGGGACAGGGGAGGGAGACCCAGTACTTC.

The genes are TRBV5-1 and TRBJ1-4; D may be TRBD1 (5 bases). The CDR3 covers 16 residues. CDR1 is SGHRS, CDR2 YFSETQ, per germline. V lost 0 bases and J lost 4, with 13 bases in between. CDR3 in DNA: TGCGCCAGCAGCTTGGGGTCAGGGCGACGTAATGAAAAACTGTTTTTT. Translating it yields CASSLGSGRRNEKLFF.

The chain links TRBV5-1 to TRBJ2-3; a possible D gene is TRBD2 (6 bases). Germline-derived CDR1 and CDR2 are SGHRS and YFSETQ. CDR3 length: 15 residues. With 0 bases removed from V and 1 base from J, the gap between germline ends came to 9 bases. The CDR3 bases are TGCGCCAGCAGCTTGGGTGCGGGGCGCACAGATACGCAGTATTTT. Residues: CASSLGAGRTDTQYF.

This chain links TRBV4-2 with TRBJ1-2; D is perhaps TRBD1 (6 bases). The CDR3 has 13 amino acids. V was cut by 3 bases and J by 4 bases, with 9 bases left in between. From germline, CDR1 is LGHNA and CDR2 YNFKEQ. CDR3 loop: CASSHRTVYGYTF. The DNA for the CDR3 is TGTGCCAGCAGCCATAGGACAGTCTATGGCTACACCTTC.

This clone has just a few counts. The chain uses TRBV5-1 and TRBJ2-1; the D gene is possibly TRBD2 (6 bases). This CDR3 spans 13 amino acids. In germline, CDR1 is SGHRS, CDR2 YFSETQ. The V and J ends lost 0 bases and 5 bases respectively, with 6 bases between them. In nucleotides, the CDR3 is TGCGCCAGCAGCTTGGGGGGGGACAATGAGCAGTTCTTC. It translates to CASSLGGDNEQFF.

This rearrangement joins TRBV27 to TRBJ2-1; TRBD2 aligns across 10 bases. The CDR3 extends over 15 amino acids. With 5 bases clipped from V and 2 bases from J, the junction kept 3 bases outside the gene matches. Per germline, CDR1 MNHEY and CDR2 SMNVEV (reference sequence). CDR3 sequence: CASSLTSGTYNEQFF. The CDR3 nucleotides read TGTGCCAGCAGTCTTACTAGCGGGACCTACAATGAGCAGTTCTTC.

The chain has TRBV11-2 and TRBJ1-2; 9 positions match TRBD1. V was pared by 5 bases and J by 7 bases, with 8 bases of the junction left unmatched. CDR3 length equals 14 residues. Germline V CDR1 and CDR2: SGHAT, FQNNGV. The CDR3 sequence is CASSPIGQGIGYTF. The CDR3 bases are TGTGCCAGCAGCCCGATCGGACAGGGGATTGGCTACACCTTC.

This clone appeared once. The genes are TRBV28 and TRBJ1-4; possibly TRBD1 for D (5 bases). CDR1 MDHEN and CDR2 SYDVKM come from the germline V gene. The germline V and J ends were trimmed by 6 bases and 2 bases, with 13 bases remaining between them. The CDR3 covers 15 residues. This CDR3 is CASREGGGTNEKLFF. The CDR3 nucleotides read TGTGCCAGCAGGGAGGGTGGGGGTACTAATGAAAAACTGTTTTTT.